This T cell receptor (beta chain) originates from a study of T cells in Graves' hyperthyroidism and ophthalmopathy. Whole-study context: Peripheral blood was taken when the disease was first diagnosed, before any treatment began. The study's findings and limits: Most clonotypes expanded in thyroid above 0.001 were likewise present in blood.

V was cut by 1 base and J by 2 bases, with 12 bases left in between. Germline CDR1 reads LNHNV; CDR2 reads YYDKDF (reference sequence). CDR3 length: 15 residues. RNA transcripts were the template for amplifying TCR beta CDR3 regions. Initially, a first-round RT-PCR of the TCR CDR3 employed the HTBI primer set. One entry per CDR3 protein results from TCRdb running MiXCR on the multiplex PCR reads. The sample shows around 400,000 distinct CDR3 sequences, around 15% of them seen only once. Worth noting for this clonotype: Its specificity is unknown.

The TCR was taken from a woman aged 60-70 years with Graves' ophthalmopathy. The chain carries TRBV15 and TRBJ2-7; a possible D gene is TRBD2 (5 bases). Sequencing was performed on blood. As DNA, the CDR3 is TGTGCCACCAGCAGAGGGATAGCGACAACCTACGAGCAGTACTTC. Protein: CATSRGIATTYEQYF. Using reference TRBV15 and TRBJ2-7 for the parts outside the CDR3, the full variable domain is DAMVIQNPRYQVTQFGKPVTLSCSQTLNHNVMYWYQQKSSQAPKLLFHYYDKDFNNEADTPDNFQSRRPNTSFCFLDIRSPGLGDTAMYLCATSRGIATTYEQYFGPGTRLTVT.